One sample yielded the 27 T cell receptor beta chains listed below, sequenced in a study of early T cells in non-severe SARS-CoV-2 infection. Each CDR3 protein gets one entry after TCRdb re-called the 5' RACE reads with MiXCR. The table includes approximately 66,000 distinct CDR3 sequences, roughly 13% detected once. The sequenced sample was whole blood. The receptors come from an adult who was a healthcare worker with PCR-confirmed SARS-CoV-2 infection or an uninfected control (not recorded which).

This clonotype was detected many times. This chain connects TRBV29-1 to TRBJ2-1; the D gene is possibly TRBD2 (5 bases). The CDR3 runs to 13 residues. Germline V gives CDR1 SQVTM, CDR2 ANQGSEA. The V end was cut by 6 bases, the J end by 2 bases, with 11 bases between. In nucleotides, the CDR3 is TGCAGCGTCTGGACTGCAACCTACAATGAGCAGTTCTTC. Protein product: CSVWTATYNEQFF.

This clonotype has a count of ten or more. The genes are TRBV12-3 or TRBV12-4 and TRBJ2-6, with D uncertain. The germline V and J ends were trimmed by 0 bases and 1 base, with 13 bases remaining between them. The CDR3 runs to 18 residues. This CDR3 reads CASSLALGQKSGANVLTF. CDR3 bases: TGTGCCAGCAGTTTAGCGCTGGGTCAGAAGTCTGGGGCCAACGTCCTGACTTTC.

This clonotype was seen only a few times. The chain uses TRBV11-2 and TRBJ2-7, with 7 positions matching TRBD1. Germline V gene data show CDR1 as SGHAT and CDR2 as FQNNGV. The CDR3 runs 15 residues. With 5 bases clipped from V and 5 bases from J, the junction kept 12 bases outside the gene matches. Here the CDR3 reads CASSDTGVLRDEQYF. The CDR3 DNA follows: TGTGCCAGCAGCGACACAGGGGTACTCAGGGACGAGCAGTACTTC.

This clonotype was detected a few times. CDR3 sequence reads: CATSETGQGTYNEQFF. CDR3 in DNA: TGTGCCACCAGTGAGACCGGACAGGGAACCTACAATGAGCAGTTCTTC. The chain joins TRBV24-1 to TRBJ2-1, with 8 bases matching TRBD1. CDR3 length: 16 amino acids. Per the germline V gene, CDR1 is KGHDR and CDR2 is SFDVKD. V lost 4 bases and J lost 2; bases outside the gene matches: 6.

This clonotype was counted many times. The chain couples TRBV5-1 to TRBJ2-1; D unresolved. V was trimmed by 3 bases and J by 4 bases, leaving 14 bases between them. The CDR3 has 15 residues. Germline CDR1 reads SGHRS; CDR2 reads YFSETQ. CDR3 DNA sequence: TGCGCCAGCAGCTCTTCACCCTCTTGGTACAATGAGCAGTTCTTC. Protein: CASSSSPSWYNEQFF.

CDR3 in amino acids: CATSGGTGGALDTQYF. CDR3 in DNA: TGTGCCACCTCCGGGGGGACAGGGGGCGCGTTAGATACGCAGTATTTT. This chain joins TRBV7-2 and TRBJ2-3, with 12 bases that match TRBD1. This CDR3 has 16 amino acids. V was clipped by 10 bases and J by 5 bases; unmatched bases: 13. The V gene's germline CDR1 is SGHTA and CDR2 FQGNSA.

The chain carries TRBV5-6 and TRBJ2-1; 12 bases agree with TRBD2. This CDR3 is 15 amino acids long. Germline V gene lookup returns CDR1 SGHDT and CDR2 YYEEEE. The junction had 3 bases not matched to a gene; V was cut back by 0 bases and J by 8 bases. CDR3 amino acids: CASSLGLAGVYEQFF. CDR3 DNA sequence: TGTGCCAGCAGCTTGGGACTAGCGGGAGTCTATGAGCAGTTCTTC.

The chain recombines TRBV19 with TRBJ2-1; D is uncertain. Germline-derived CDR1 and CDR2 are LNHDA and SQIVND (reference sequence). The CDR3 is made up of 13 amino acids. V gave up 3 bases and J gave up 6 bases, with 9 bases separating them. CDR3 sequence (DNA): TGTGCCAGTAGTATTGTGGGGTCCAATGAGCAGTTCTTC. Protein product: CASSIVGSNEQFF.

The chain is built from TRBV6-5 and TRBJ2-7; 8 nucleotides agree with TRBD1. The CDR3 spans 14 residues. Per the germline V gene, CDR1 is MNHEY and CDR2 is SVGAGI. V dropped 5 bases and J dropped 3; count of bases not matched to a gene: 6. The CDR3 region has the DNA TGTGCCAGCAGTACCACAGGGGGTTACTACGAGCAGTACTTC. This gives the protein CASSTTGGYYEQYF.

V is TRBV29-1 and J is TRBJ2-3; TRBD2 aligns across 12 bases. The CDR3 extends over 14 amino acids. Germline trimming cut 8 bases from V and 0 bases from J; bases unmatched to any gene: 3. Germline V lookup: CDR1 SQVTM, CDR2 ANQGSEA. The CDR3 protein is CSIGTSGSTDTQYF. The DNA for the CDR3 is TGCAGCATCGGGACTAGCGGGAGCACAGATACGCAGTATTTT.

This clonotype was seen only a few times. The chain couples TRBV11-2 to TRBJ2-1; TRBD1 matches 7 bases. CDR1 and CDR2 from the germline V gene are SGHAT and FQNNGV. The CDR3 runs to 15 residues. V trimming: 5 bases; J trimming: 2 bases; junction bases outside the gene matches: 6. This chain's CDR3 is CASSPRQGAYNEQFF. The CDR3 nucleotides are TGTGCCAGCAGCCCCCGACAGGGAGCCTACAATGAGCAGTTCTTC.

The V and J genes are TRBV6-1 and TRBJ2-5, with TRBD2 matching 7 bases. Trimming at V came to 6 bases and at J to 5 bases, leaving 9 bases not matched to a gene. Looked up from germline, CDR1 is MNHNS and CDR2 is SASEGT. The CDR3 runs 14 residues. The CDR3 nucleotides are TGTGCCAGCAGGACGCGGGGGAGTCGGGAGACCCAGTACTTC. This encodes CASRTRGSRETQYF.

The genes are TRBV5-1 and TRBJ1-5; D gene ambiguous. The germline gives CDR1 SGHRS, CDR2 YFSETQ. This CDR3 spans 15 amino acids. Trimming cost V 0 bases and J 6 bases, with 13 bases left between them. The CDR3 sequence is CASSLGIGRVQPQHF. The CDR3 nucleotides are TGCGCCAGCAGCTTGGGTATAGGGCGGGTTCAGCCCCAGCATTTT. The whole variable domain, remainder taken from reference TRBV5-1 and TRBJ1-5, is KAGVTQTPRYLIKTRGQQVTLSCSPISGHRSVSWYQQTPGQGLQFLFEYFSETQRNKGNFPGRFSGRQFSNSRSEMNVSTLELGDSALYLCASSLGIGRVQPQHFGDGTRLSIL.

The sample holds a few counts of this clonotype. The chain recombines TRBV7-2 with TRBJ2-7; 10 positions agree with TRBD2. Germline assignment: CDR1 SGHTA and CDR2 FQGNSA. This CDR3 spans 18 amino acids. V was pared by 3 bases and J by 3 bases, with 14 bases of the junction left unmatched. The CDR3 region is CASSLGWISGGINYEQYF. CDR3 in DNA: TGTGCCAGCAGCTTGGGCTGGATTAGCGGGGGGATCAACTACGAGCAGTACTTC.

The chain links TRBV16 to TRBJ2-1; 8 bases agree with TRBD1. The V and J ends lost 2 bases and 8 bases, in that order; junction bases with no gene match: 8. Looked up from germline, CDR1 is KGHSY and CDR2 is FQNENV. This CDR3 has 15 amino acids. CDR3 amino acids: CASSQDRGWSDEQFF. The DNA of the CDR3 is TGTGCCAGCAGCCAAGACAGGGGTTGGTCGGATGAGCAGTTCTTC.

There are many counts of this clonotype. The rearrangement joins TRBV7-2 to TRBJ1-1; 12 bases match TRBD1. V trimming: 5 bases; J trimming: 4 bases; junction bases outside the gene matches: 5. Germline V gene lookup returns CDR1 SGHTA and CDR2 FQGNSA. The CDR3 runs to 15 residues. CDR3 sequence: CASSGRDRGPTEAFF. The CDR3 coding sequence is TGTGCCAGCAGCGGGCGGGACAGGGGGCCCACTGAAGCTTTCTTT.

This clonotype was recorded many times. This chain links TRBV5-4 with TRBJ2-2; 7 bases align to TRBD1. With V trimmed by 2 bases and J by 6 bases, 7 bases remained unmatched. Germline CDR1 is SGHNT and CDR2 is YYREEE (reference sequence). The CDR3 has 15 amino acids. CDR3 nucleotides: TGTGCCAGCAGCTTCACCGGGACAGAGTCCGGGGAGCTGTTTTTT. This translates into CASSFTGTESGELFF.

This chain uses TRBV3-1 with TRBJ2-5; 10 bases are a match to TRBD2. Germline CDR1 LGHDT, CDR2 YNNKEL (reference sequence). The CDR3 runs to 19 residues. V lost 2 bases, J lost 1 base, and 13 bases stayed unmatched. CDR3 in amino acids: CASSQIVPAGGQAQETQYF. DNA for the CDR3: TGTGCCAGCAGCCAAATTGTCCCAGCGGGGGGGCAAGCCCAAGAGACCCAGTACTTC.

CDR3 DNA: TGTGCCAGCAGCCAAGTTTTGTGGGGCCACACTGAAGCTTTCTTT. Its protein product is CASSQVLWGHTEAFF. The J gene is TRBJ1-1, the V gene TRBV14; maybe TRBD1 (5 bases). V was cut by 1 base and J by 3 bases, with 12 bases left in between. CDR1 and CDR2 (germline): SGHDN, FVKESK. The CDR3 runs 15 residues.

This clonotype came up many times. V usage is TRBV6-2 or TRBV6-3 and J usage is TRBJ2-7; D gene unclear. This CDR3 is built from 13 residues. Per the germline V gene, CDR1 is MNHEY and CDR2 is SVGEGT. Deletions cut 2 bases from V and 2 bases from J, with 7 bases between. As DNA, the CDR3 is TGTGCCAGCAGTTACGCAGAGACCTACGAGCAGTACTTC. Amino acid sequence: CASSYAETYEQYF.

The chain has TRBV5-4 and TRBJ2-3; D is ambiguous. Trimming stripped 4 bases from V and 4 bases from J, with 10 bases between. CDR3 length: 13 amino acids. CDR1 and CDR2 (germline): SGHNT, YYREEE (reference sequence). As DNA, the CDR3 is TGTGCCAGCAGCCCGGAGACCCCAGATACGCAGTATTTT. Protein: CASSPETPDTQYF.

This clonotype was observed a handful of times. The gene calls are TRBV11-2 and TRBJ2-1; D is tentatively TRBD1 or TRBD2 (7 bases each). The V end lost 4 bases, the J end lost 2 bases, and 12 bases lay between the germline ends. Per germline, CDR1 SGHAT and CDR2 FQNNGV. The CDR3 runs to 15 residues. CDR3 DNA sequence: TGTGCCAGCAGCTCCCAGGGGGGGGCCTACAATGAGCAGTTCTTC. Its translation is CASSSQGGAYNEQFF.

The chain carries TRBV6-1 and TRBJ2-1; D unclear. V lost 6 bases and J lost 5, with 11 bases in between. The CDR3 has 13 residues. Germline V CDR1 and CDR2: MNHNS, SASEGT. The CDR3 nucleotides are TGTGCCAGCAGAGCTCAAGGGAACAATGAGCAGTTCTTC. Translated: CASRAQGNNEQFF.

This chain joins TRBV15 and TRBJ1-3, with D possibly TRBD1 on 5 matching bases. The CDR3 runs 17 residues. Germline V gene lookup returns CDR1 LNHNV and CDR2 YYDKDF (reference sequence). V dropped 0 bases and J dropped 0 bases, with 12 bases sitting between them. The CDR3 here is CATSRDHRLHSGNTIYF. The DNA of the CDR3 is TGTGCCACCAGCAGAGATCACAGGCTCCACTCTGGAAACACCATATATTTT.

This clonotype has ten or more counts. The chain recombines TRBV5-1 with TRBJ2-1; possibly TRBD1 for D (5 bases). With 2 bases removed from V and 3 bases from J, the gap between germline ends came to 6 bases. The CDR3 has 13 residues. Germline assignment: CDR1 SGHRS and CDR2 YFSETQ. The CDR3 bases are TGCGCCAGCAGCTTTGACAGCTACAATGAGCAGTTCTTC. Translated, it gives CASSFDSYNEQFF.

This clonotype came up many times. V usage is TRBV6-2 or TRBV6-3 and J usage is TRBJ2-1; no reliable D call. The V gene lost 8 bases and the J gene lost 9 bases, with 17 bases spanning the gap. CDR1 MNHEY and CDR2 SVGEGT come from the germline V gene. This CDR3 is built from 13 residues. This CDR3 is CASSWLDFSEQFF. The CDR3 DNA is TGTGCCAGCTCCTGGCTGGATTTTAGTGAGCAGTTCTTC.

This clonotype was seen at least ten times. The chain carries TRBV28 and TRBJ1-1; possible D gene TRBD1, 6 bases. This CDR3 has 10 amino acids. V was shortened by 10 bases and J by 11 bases, with 14 bases between the two germline ends. Germline-derived CDR1 and CDR2 are MDHEN and SYDVKM. CDR3 amino acids: CATRDTGAFF. CDR3 DNA sequence: TGTGCCACCAGGGACACAGGGGCTTTCTTT.